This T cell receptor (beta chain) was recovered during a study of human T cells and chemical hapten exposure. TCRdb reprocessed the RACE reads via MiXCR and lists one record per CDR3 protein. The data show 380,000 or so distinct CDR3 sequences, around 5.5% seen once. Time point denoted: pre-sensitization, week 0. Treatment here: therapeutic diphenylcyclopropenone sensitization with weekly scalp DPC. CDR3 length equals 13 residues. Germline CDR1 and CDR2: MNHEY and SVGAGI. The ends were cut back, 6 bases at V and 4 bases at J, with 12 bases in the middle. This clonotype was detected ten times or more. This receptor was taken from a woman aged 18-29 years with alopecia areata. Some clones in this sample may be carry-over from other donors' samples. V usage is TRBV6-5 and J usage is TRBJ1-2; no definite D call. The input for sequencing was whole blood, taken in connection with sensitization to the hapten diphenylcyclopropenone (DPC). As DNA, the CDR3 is TGTGCCAGCAGAGATACCGGACCCTATGGCTACACCTTC. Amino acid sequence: CASRDTGPYGYTF.